This passage covers 17 T cell receptor beta chains from one sample sequenced in a study of blood T cell repertoires in COVID-19. The table came from immunoSEQ multiplex PCR; TCRdb's copy has only in-frame clones and leaves some out. The table records about 350,000 clones, about 90% of them present only once. The sequencing sample was made of PBMCs or T cells enriched from blood (not recorded which). The origin of the receptors is a woman in her thirties who had been exposed to COVID-19.

CDR3 region: CASSSAGASTDTQYF. CDR3 nucleotides: TGTGCCAGCAGTTCAGCGGGAGCTAGCACAGATACGCAGTATTTT. The rearrangement links TRBV28 to TRBJ2-3, with 8 bases matching TRBD2. The J segment lost 0 bases and the V segment lost 4 bases, leaving 3 bases of the junction unmatched. Germline CDR1 and CDR2: MDHEN and SYDVKM. This CDR3 contains 15 residues.

The table lists this clone with a count of one. The rearrangement joins TRBV21-1 to TRBJ2-5; the table calls TRBD2, which could not be checked here. TRBV21-1 is listed as a pseudogene. The CDR3 extends over 13 amino acids. The CDR3 bases are TGTGCCAGCAGCATAGCGGGAGGAGAGACCCAGTACTTC. Amino acid sequence: CASSIAGGETQYF.

The chain recombines TRBV28 with TRBJ2-4; D is ambiguous. V was cut by 10 bases and J by 0 bases, with 4 bases left in between. The length of the CDR3 is 11 residues. Germline V gene lookup returns CDR1 MDHEN and CDR2 SYDVKM. For the CDR3, the DNA is TGTGCCATAATAGCCAAAAACATTCAGTACTTC. Protein product: CAIIAKNIQYF.

The chain employs TRBV4-1 and TRBJ2-3; TRBD2 matches at 10 bases. Germline-derived CDR1 and CDR2 are MGHRA and YSYEKL. J lost 2 bases, V lost 0 bases, and 2 bases had no gene match. The CDR3 has 16 amino acids. CDR3 DNA: TGCGCCAGCAGCCAAGAGACTAGCGGGCTCACAGATACGCAGTATTTT. Its protein is CASSQETSGLTDTQYF.

The V call is TRBV5-1, the J call TRBJ1-4; TRBD1 might be the D (6 bases). In germline, CDR1 is SGHRS, CDR2 YFSETQ. The CDR3 is 15 amino acids. V was shortened by 0 bases and J by 6 bases, with 12 bases between the two germline ends. The CDR3 here is CASSLGGAGDEKLFF. The CDR3 nucleotides are TGCGCCAGCAGCTTGGGAGGGGCAGGGGATGAAAAACTGTTTTTT.

The chain couples TRBV9 to TRBJ1-5, with 8 nucleotides matching TRBD1. This CDR3 region has 16 residues. J gave up 3 bases and V 0 bases, and 5 bases lay outside the gene matches. Germline V gene lookup returns CDR1 SGDLS and CDR2 YYNGEE. The CDR3 sequence is CASSVEGGQDNQPQHF. The CDR3, as DNA: TGTGCCAGCAGCGTAGAGGGGGGACAGGACAATCAGCCCCAGCATTTT. Full variable domain (rest looked up from reference TRBV9 and TRBJ1-5): DSGVTQTPKHLITATGQRVTLRCSPRSGDLSVYWYQQSLDQGLQFLIQYYNGEERAKGNILERFSAQQFPDLHSELNLSSLELGDSALYFCASSVEGGQDNQPQHFGDGTRLSIL.

This clone appeared a few times. The chain employs TRBV4-2 and TRBJ2-7; 8 bases match TRBD1. The CDR3 sequence is 14 residues long. J was trimmed by 4 bases and V by 4 bases; bases with no gene match: 6. Germline CDR1 is LGHNA and CDR2 is YNFKEQ. CDR3: CASSPQGARYEQYF. The DNA of the CDR3 is TGTGCCAGCAGCCCCCAGGGGGCGCGGTACGAGCAGTACTTC.

V usage is TRBV6-1 and J usage is TRBJ1-5; unclear D gene. This CDR3 is built from 14 residues. Germline lookup yields CDR1 MNHNS and CDR2 SASEGT. V lost 2 bases and J 6 bases, leaving 11 bases between the germline ends. This chain's CDR3 is CASSESFRVQPQHF. As DNA, the CDR3 is TGTGCCAGCAGTGAAAGTTTTCGGGTTCAGCCCCAGCATTTT.

This clone was counted once. This rearrangement joins TRBV5-1 to TRBJ2-1, with 9 bases aligning to TRBD1. V gave up 5 bases and J gave up 2 bases; unmatched junction bases: 5. The germline CDR1 and CDR2 sequences are SGHRS and YFSETQ. The CDR3 has 15 residues. This CDR3 reads CASRAGQGTYNEQFF. The CDR3 DNA is TGCGCCAGCAGGGCCGGACAGGGGACCTACAATGAGCAGTTCTTC. The full variable domain, its missing parts supplied by reference TRBV5-1 and TRBJ2-1, is KAGVTQTPRYLIKTRGQQVTLSCSPISGHRSVSWYQQTPGQGLQFLFEYFSETQRNKGNFPGRFSGRQFSNSRSEMNVSTLELGDSALYLCASRAGQGTYNEQFFGPGTRLTVL.

The chain couples TRBV20-1 to TRBJ2-7; D not resolved. Germline lookup yields CDR1 DFQATT and CDR2 SNEGSKA (reference sequence). The CDR3 spans 11 residues. Trimming pared 3 bases from V and 4 bases from J, leaving 7 bases between. This CDR3 reads CSARREYEQYF. For the CDR3, the DNA is TGCAGTGCTAGGCGAGAGTACGAGCAGTACTTC.

J is TRBJ1-2 and V is TRBV28, with D unresolved. CDR1 is MDHEN and CDR2 is SYDVKM in the germline V gene. CDR3 size: 12 residues. V lost 1 base, J lost 13 bases, and 13 bases lay in between. This CDR3 is CASSLSAGFSTF. The CDR3 DNA is TGTGCCAGCAGTTTATCGGCAGGTTTCTCCACCTTC.

The chain links TRBV2 to TRBJ2-1; 11 nucleotides line up with TRBD2. V was pared by 4 bases and J by 0 bases, with 2 bases of the junction left unmatched. The length of the CDR3 is 16 residues. Germline-derived CDR1 and CDR2 are SNHLY and FYNNEI. The chain's CDR3 is CASSATSGSSYNEQFF. Here the CDR3 DNA reads TGTGCCAGCAGTGCCACTAGCGGGAGCTCCTACAATGAGCAGTTCTTC.

The chain recombines TRBV7-4 with TRBJ2-7; 7 bases agree with TRBD2. V was pared by 1 base and J by 5 bases, with 11 bases of the junction left unmatched. The CDR3 spans 16 residues. Germline V lookup: CDR1 SGHVT, CDR2 SQSDAQ. The CDR3 nucleotides read TGTGCCAGCAGCTTAGACGTTATCGGGAGGACTAACGAGCAGTACTTC. Translating gives CASSLDVIGRTNEQYF.

This sequence joins TRBV13 and TRBJ1-1; 10 bases are a match to TRBD1. Germline CDR1 reads PRHDT; CDR2 reads FYEKMQ (reference sequence). The CDR3 is 15 residues long. V gave up 5 bases and J gave up 5 bases; unmatched junction bases: 8. The CDR3 here is CASSRPTGGFTEAFF. The CDR3 DNA reads as TGTGCCAGCAGCCGTCCGACAGGGGGCTTTACTGAAGCTTTCTTT.

The chain links TRBV28 to TRBJ1-6, with TRBD1 matching 8 bases. CDR1 is MDHEN, CDR2 SYDVKM, per germline. The junction had 7 bases not matched to a gene; V was cut back by 4 bases and J by 2 bases. There are 17 residues in the CDR3. The CDR3 loop is CASSSPLDRAYNSPLHF. The CDR3 nucleotides are TGTGCCAGCAGTTCCCCCCTGGACAGGGCCTATAATTCACCCCTCCACTTT.

This CDR3 reads CASSHGTGAQIRQPQHF. The CDR3 DNA reads TGTGCCAGCAGCCACGGAACAGGGGCCCAAATCCGTCAGCCCCAGCATTTT. The gene calls are TRBV16 and TRBJ1-5; 7 nucleotides agree with TRBD1. The V and J ends lost 3 bases and 6 bases, in that order; junction bases with no gene match: 14. Germline lookup yields CDR1 KGHSY and CDR2 FQNENV. The CDR3 totals 17 residues.

The CDR3 reads CATSRDLLAGAYEQYF. In nucleotides, the CDR3 is TGTGCCACCAGCAGAGATTTACTAGCGGGAGCCTACGAGCAGTACTTC. This chain uses TRBV15 with TRBJ2-7, with 11 bases lining up with TRBD2. CDR1 is LNHNV and CDR2 is YYDKDF in the germline V gene (reference sequence). The CDR3 extends over 16 amino acids. V was clipped by 0 bases and J by 2 bases; unmatched bases: 3.